Included here is one TCR beta chain sequence, with context. Other nucleotide sequences in the sample specify the same CDR3. TCRdb keeps only in-frame clones here, not all; method: immunoSEQ multiplex PCR. Counted here are 60,000 to 75,000 clones, around 88% occurring once; the ten biggest clones make up approximately 0.86%. CDR3 size: 16 residues. Germline assignment: CDR1 MNHEY and CDR2 SVGAGI. V dropped 0 bases and J dropped 3; count of bases not matched to a gene: 7. The data were obtained in a study of OX40 agonist ivuxolimab in advanced cancers. Sequencing used CD4+ or CD8+ T cells sorted from blood, obtained in a trial of the OX40 agonist ivuxolimab. The chain combines TRBV6-5 with TRBJ2-7, with TRBD2 identical over 8 bases. This TCR came from an adult with an advanced solid tumor such as melanoma, head and neck, liver or kidney cancer. The CDR3 here is CASSYSEAGGGYEQYF. The CDR3 DNA sequence: TGTGCCAGCAGTTACTCGGAGGCGGGGGGCGGCTACGAGCAGTACTTC.